This T cell receptor beta chain was found in a study of T-cell reconstitution after alpha-beta-depleted transplantation in children. General study points: Day-60 TCRbeta diversity that was high in some patients was derived from surviving recipient T cells and thymic progenitors. Approximately two months post-transplant, alpha-beta T cells reportedly originated from several hundred expanded graft clones. From newly produced T cells came most of the T-cell counts and diversity one year after transplant.

The CDR3 has 14 residues. CDR1 is SGHRS, CDR2 YFSETQ, per germline. Trimming removed 4 bases from V and 1 base from J; junction bases left unmatched: 2. This clonotype was detected ten times or more. Its target is not known. TCRbeta library preparation incorporated unique molecular identifiers. TCRdb reprocessed the PCR reads with MiXCR, giving one entry per CDR3 protein. Of approximately 500,000 distinct CDR3 sequences listed, roughly a tenth are singletons. The origin of this receptor is a child between 2 and 9 years old with inherited bone marrow failure, due to receive a stem cell transplant. The sequenced sample was PBMCs, obtained before TCRalphabeta/CD19-depleted stem cell transplant. The gene calls are TRBV5-1 and TRBJ1-1; TRBD1 matches 9 bases. The chain's CDR3 is CASSTQGANTEAFF. CDR3 bases: TGCGCCAGCAGCACACAGGGGGCGAACACTGAAGCTTTCTTT.